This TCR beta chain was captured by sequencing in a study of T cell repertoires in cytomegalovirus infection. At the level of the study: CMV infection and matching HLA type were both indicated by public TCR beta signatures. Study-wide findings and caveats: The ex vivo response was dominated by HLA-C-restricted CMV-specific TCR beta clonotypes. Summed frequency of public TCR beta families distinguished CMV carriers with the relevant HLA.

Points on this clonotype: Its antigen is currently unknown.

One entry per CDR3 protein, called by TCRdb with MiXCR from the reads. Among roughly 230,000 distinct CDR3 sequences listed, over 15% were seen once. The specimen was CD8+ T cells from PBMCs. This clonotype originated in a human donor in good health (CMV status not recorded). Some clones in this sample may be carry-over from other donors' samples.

This CDR3 reads CASSQQANTEAFF. DNA of the CDR3: TGTGCCAGCAGTCAACAGGCGAACACTGAAGCTTTCTTT. This rearrangement joins TRBV7-6 to TRBJ1-1; maybe TRBD1 (5 bases). The CDR3 runs to 13 residues. The germline V gene has CDR1 SGHVS and CDR2 FNYEAQ. The V end was cut by 6 bases, the J end by 1 base, with 9 bases between. Combining the CDR3 with reference TRBV7-6 and TRBJ1-1 gives the whole variable domain GAGVSQSPRYKVTKRGQDVALRCDPISGHVSLYWYRQALGQGPEFLTYFNYEAQQDKSGLPNDRFSAERPEGSISTLTIQRTEQRDSAMYRCASSQQANTEAFFGQGTRLTVV.